In this sample, the clone carrying this T cell receptor (beta chain) turned up a few times. Antigen unknown. This entry comes from a study of regulatory T cells in long-lasting Graves disease. HTBI primers from iRepertoire and Arm-PCR of CDR3 regions yielded the TCR beta libraries. TCRdb ran MiXCR on the multiplex PCR reads and lists one entry per CDR3 protein. This sample yields about 520,000 distinct CDR3 sequences, of which about 12% are seen a single time; around 10% belongs to the top ten. Study outcomes and limitations: TCR diversity was lower in persistent Graves' patients (versus newly diagnosed ones). The persistent group shared 2,741 public clonotypes, more than the 966 shared by new patients.

The germline V gene has CDR1 SGDLS and CDR2 YYNGEE. This CDR3 is built from 16 residues. The V gene end was trimmed by 4 bases and the J gene end by 2 bases; junction bases not matched to a gene: 8. Described time point: newly diagnosed GD, antithyroid drugs for less than 3 months. PBMC RNA served as the TCR library source. Graves' disease was diagnosed by American Thyroid Association guidelines. These data are also associated with another study on T cells in Graves' hyperthyroidism and ophthalmopathy. That source adds: The patients, who ranged from 18 to 65 in age, presented with newly diagnosed hyperthyroidism lasting under 2 months.

Here the sequenced sample was peripheral blood mononuclear cells (PBMCs), taken at new diagnosis, from a patient treated with antithyroid drugs. This clonotype originated in a woman aged 30 to 39 with Graves disease. The chain employs TRBV9 and TRBJ1-2; 10 bases map to TRBD1. CDR3 bases: TGTGCCAGCAGCCCTGACAGGGGGCGCATCAACTATGGCTACACCTTC. Protein product: CASSPDRGRINYGYTF.